This TCR beta chain was sequenced in a study of cytomegalovirus exposure and HLA in healthy donors. 13 Jbeta primers and 60 Vbeta primers were used for the PCR. The assay was immunoSEQ multiplex PCR, and TCRdb's table has in-frame clones only and misses some. This table holds around 120,000 clones, about four fifths found once. The V and J ends lost 5 bases and 7 bases respectively, with 9 bases between them. The germline gives CDR1 LNHDA, CDR2 SQIVND (reference sequence). This CDR3 contains 12 residues. Sequences were obtained from PBMCs. This TCR came from a female donor in good health and CMV-seropositive. The chain uses TRBV19 and TRBJ1-5, with D perhaps TRBD1 (5 bases). Here the CDR3 reads CASSWGDQPQHF. CDR3 coding DNA: TGTGCCAGTAGTTGGGGGGACCAGCCCCAGCATTTT.